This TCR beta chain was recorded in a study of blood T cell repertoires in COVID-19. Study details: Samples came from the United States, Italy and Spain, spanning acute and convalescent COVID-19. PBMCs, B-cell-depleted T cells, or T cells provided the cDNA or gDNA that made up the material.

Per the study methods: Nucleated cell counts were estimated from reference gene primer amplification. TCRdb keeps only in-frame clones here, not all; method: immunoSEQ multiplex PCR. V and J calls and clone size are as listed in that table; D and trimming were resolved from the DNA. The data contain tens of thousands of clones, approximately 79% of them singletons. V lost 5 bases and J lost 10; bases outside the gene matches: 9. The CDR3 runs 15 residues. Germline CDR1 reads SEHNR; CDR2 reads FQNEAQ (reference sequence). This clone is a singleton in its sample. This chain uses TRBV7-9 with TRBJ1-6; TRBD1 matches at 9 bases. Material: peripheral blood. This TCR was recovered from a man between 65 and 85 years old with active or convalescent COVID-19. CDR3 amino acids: CASSRTNRGLSPLHF. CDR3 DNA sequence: TGTGCCAGCAGCCGCACAAACAGGGGGCTCTCACCCCTCCACTTT.